Below are 3 T cell receptor beta chains sequenced from a single sample in a study of T cell responses to AZD1222 COVID-19 vaccine. Produced via immunoSEQ multiplex PCR; TCRdb's table is partial and in-frame only. The data show nearly 110,000 clones, about 90% seen once. Material: peripheral blood, obtained 28 days after the second AZD1222 dose. The receptors derive from an adult who received the AZD1222 COVID-19 vaccine.

V is TRBV3-1 (or the pseudogene TRBV3-2) and J is TRBJ1-4; 7 nucleotides line up with TRBD1. The V gene end was trimmed by 4 bases and the J gene end by 6 bases; junction bases not matched to a gene: 5. The CDR3 is 14 residues long. Germline values: CDR1 LGHDT, CDR2 YNNKEL (reference sequence). CDR3 nucleotide sequence: TGTGCCAGCAGCCCGGGACAGAATGATGAAAAACTGTTTTTT. Protein sequence: CASSPGQNDEKLFF.

This clone was observed a handful of times. CDR3 protein: CATARGDRELFF. The CDR3 DNA reads TGTGCCACCGCGCGGGGCGACCGGGAGCTGTTTTTT. The chain links TRBV24-1 to TRBJ2-2; the D gene is possibly TRBD2 (6 bases). The germline gives CDR1 KGHDR, CDR2 SFDVKD. The CDR3 has 12 amino acids. Trimming took off 9 bases at V and 9 bases at J, with 13 bases between the two ends.

The CDR3 protein is CASSALAGSSYNEQFF. The CDR3 DNA sequence: TGTGCCAGCAGCGCCCTGGCTGGGAGCTCCTACAATGAGCAGTTCTTC. V is TRBV9 and J is TRBJ2-1, with a possible D match to TRBD2 (5 bases). Germline assignment: CDR1 SGDLS and CDR2 YYNGEE. This CDR3 has 16 residues. V dropped 3 bases and J dropped 0 bases, with 13 bases sitting between them.